Sequencing of this T cell receptor beta chain was carried out in a study of blood T cell repertoires in COVID-19. V was clipped by 4 bases and J by 2 bases, with 8 bases between them. CDR3 length: 13 residues. Germline CDR1 SSHAT, CDR2 FNYEAQ (reference sequence). Profiled with immunoSEQ multiplex PCR; TCRdb holds only in-frame clones, not every one. The sample holds 250,000 to 400,000 clones, about 91% seen once. Sequencing was done on a sample of peripheral blood. This TCR was recovered from a woman aged 25 to 39 with COVID-19, enrolled during active disease. The chain uses TRBV7-7 and TRBJ2-5; possibly TRBD2 for D (5 bases). CDR3 sequence reads: CASSSREQETQYF. The CDR3 bases are TGTGCCAGCAGCTCAAGGGAGCAAGAGACCCAGTACTTC.